This T cell receptor (beta chain) was documented in a study of T cell responses to AZD1222 COVID-19 vaccine. Repertoires were generated with immunoSEQ multiplex PCR, while TCRdb's copy carries only in-frame clones and drops some. The table has fewer than 150,000 clones, approximately 90% seen once. With 4 bases removed from V and 5 bases from J, the gap between germline ends came to 12 bases. The germline gives CDR1 SQVTM, CDR2 ANQGSEA. There are 13 residues in the CDR3. V and J are TRBV29-1 and TRBJ2-1; D gene ambiguous. This specimen consisted of peripheral blood, obtained 28 days after the second AZD1222 dose. The receptor was isolated from an adult who received the AZD1222 COVID-19 vaccine. CDR3 in DNA: TGCAGCGTTGGGAAAACCTTGCACAATGAGCAGTTCTTC. Encoded protein: CSVGKTLHNEQFF.